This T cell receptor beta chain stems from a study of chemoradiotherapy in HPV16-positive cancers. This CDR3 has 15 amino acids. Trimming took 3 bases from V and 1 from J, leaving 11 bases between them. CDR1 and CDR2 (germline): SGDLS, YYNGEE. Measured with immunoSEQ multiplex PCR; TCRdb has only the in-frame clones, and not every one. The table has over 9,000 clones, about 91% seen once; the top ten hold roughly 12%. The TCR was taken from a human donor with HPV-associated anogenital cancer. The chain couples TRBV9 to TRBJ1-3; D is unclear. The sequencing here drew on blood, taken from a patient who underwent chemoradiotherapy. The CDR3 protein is CASSGSGVSGNTIYF. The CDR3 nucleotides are TGTGCCAGCAGCGGCTCCGGGGTGTCTGGAAACACCATATATTTT.